This T cell receptor (beta chain) was recovered during a study of early stage breast cancer tumors. Trimming took off 5 bases at V and 2 bases at J, with 3 bases between the two ends. CDR3 size: 11 residues. Germline assignment: CDR1 ENHRY and CDR2 SYGVKD. Whole-study results and caveats: Compared with adjacent normal breast, tumors showed approximately 2.5-fold denser, more clonal T cells. Commonly generated sequences made up most enriched TCRB sequences shared between patients.

Sequenced by immunoSEQ multiplex PCR; TCRdb stores in-frame clones only, minus some. The repertoire includes about 8,400 clones, 60% to 85% of them detected once, and roughly 8.5% sits in the top ten. Sampling of the adjacent normal breast tissue occurred roughly 1.9-4.5 cm from the tumor. Normal breast often needed 100-300 mg of tissue for enough DNA. For this clone: Its antigen is unidentified.

The V and J genes are TRBV10-3 and TRBJ1-1; D is uncertain. Specimen: normal breast tissue next to the tumor. The TCR sequence derives from a person aged 55 to 69 with breast cancer. CDR3 residues: CAISSNTEAFF. The CDR3 region has the DNA TGTGCCATCAGTTCTAACACTGAAGCTTTCTTT.